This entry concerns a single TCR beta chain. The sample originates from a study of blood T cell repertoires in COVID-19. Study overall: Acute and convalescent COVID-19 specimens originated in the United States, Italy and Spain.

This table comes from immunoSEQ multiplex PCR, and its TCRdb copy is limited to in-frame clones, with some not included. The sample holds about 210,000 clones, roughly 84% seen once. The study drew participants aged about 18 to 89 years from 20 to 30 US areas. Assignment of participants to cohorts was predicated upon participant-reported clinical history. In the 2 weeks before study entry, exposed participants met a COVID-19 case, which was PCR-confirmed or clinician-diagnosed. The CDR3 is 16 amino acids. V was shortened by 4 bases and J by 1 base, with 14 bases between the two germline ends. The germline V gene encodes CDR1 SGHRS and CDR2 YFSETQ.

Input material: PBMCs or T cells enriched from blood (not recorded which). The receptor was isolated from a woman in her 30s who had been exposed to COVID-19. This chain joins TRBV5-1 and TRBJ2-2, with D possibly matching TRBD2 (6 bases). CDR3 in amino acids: CASSPRGGVNTGELFF. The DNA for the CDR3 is TGCGCCAGCAGCCCGCGGGGCGGGGTGAACACCGGGGAGCTGTTTTTT.